Listed here is a single T cell receptor (beta chain). The antigen is undetermined. Method: immunoSEQ multiplex PCR; TCRdb's copy keeps in-frame clones and lacks some. The sample contains hundreds of thousands of clones, 89% of which appear only once. Indicated treatment: around 19 received Ad26.COV2.S at low or high dose, single or two shots; 5 received placebo; per-sample allocation not given. All samples were drawn on day 63, counting from the first vaccine or placebo injection. The sample comes from a study of Ad26.COV2.S vaccination and SARS-CoV-2 variants. For the study at large: A participant enrolled in the COV1001 Ad26.COV2.S trial arm provided the sample. In the study, Ad26.COV2.S was injected intramuscularly once, or twice 56 days apart. Findings and limits, study-wide: Substantial breadth was reported for post-vaccination spike-specific CD8+ and CD4+ T cells.

CDR3 size: 15 residues. The genes are TRBV21-1 and TRBJ1-6; the DNA was not used to check the table's D call, TRBD1. TRBV21-1 represents a pseudogene. Sequenced material: peripheral blood, taken in a trial of Ad26.COV2.S vaccine versus placebo. The sequence was collected from a person aged 18 to 65 who received the Ad26.COV2.S COVID-19 vaccine or a placebo. The CDR3 loop reads CASRPRDRGLSPLHF. CDR3 nucleotides: TGTGCCAGCAGGCCTCGGGACAGGGGGCTTTCACCCCTCCACTTT.